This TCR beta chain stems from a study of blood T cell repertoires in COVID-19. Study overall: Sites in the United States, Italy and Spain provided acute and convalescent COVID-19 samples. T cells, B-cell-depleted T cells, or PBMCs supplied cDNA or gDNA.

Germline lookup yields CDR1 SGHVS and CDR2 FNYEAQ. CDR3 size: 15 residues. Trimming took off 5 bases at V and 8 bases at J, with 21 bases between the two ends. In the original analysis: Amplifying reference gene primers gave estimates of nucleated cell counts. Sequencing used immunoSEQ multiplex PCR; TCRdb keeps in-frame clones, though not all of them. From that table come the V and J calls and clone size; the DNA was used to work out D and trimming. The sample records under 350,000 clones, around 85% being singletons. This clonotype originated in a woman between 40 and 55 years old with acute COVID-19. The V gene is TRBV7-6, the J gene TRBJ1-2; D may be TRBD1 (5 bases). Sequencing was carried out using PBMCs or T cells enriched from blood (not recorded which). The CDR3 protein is CASSVMTEPPSGYTF. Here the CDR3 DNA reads TGTGCCAGCAGCGTCATGACAGAGCCTCCCTCAGGCTACACCTTC.